This TCR beta chain was sequenced for a study of blood T cell repertoires in COVID-19. At the level of the study: Specimens from acute and convalescent COVID-19 originated in the United States, Italy and Spain.

Under the authors' procedure: From reference gene primer amplification, estimates of nucleated cell counts were derived. This table comes from immunoSEQ multiplex PCR, and its TCRdb copy is limited to in-frame clones, with some not included. V and J calls and clone size follow that table, whereas D and trimming were derived from the DNA. Counted here are almost 200,000 clones, 70% to 90% occurring once; the ten biggest clones make up about 0.95%. Seattle's enrolled individuals joined amid active infection and were then monitored longitudinally. CDR3 length: 18 amino acids. The J segment lost 0 bases and the V segment lost 4 bases, leaving 8 bases of the junction unmatched. Germline loops: CDR1 MDHEN, CDR2 SYDVKM.

V gene TRBV28 combines with J gene TRBJ2-3, with 12 bases lining up with TRBD2. Material: peripheral blood. The clonotype comes from a man aged 60 to 69 with COVID-19, enrolled during active disease. The CDR3 protein is CASSSRLAGVTSTDTQYF. The CDR3 region has the DNA TGTGCCAGCAGTTCAAGACTAGCGGGAGTAACAAGCACAGATACGCAGTATTTT.